Listed below are T cell receptor beta chains from one sample, sequenced in a study of blood T cells in healthy people across ages. Using its own MiXCR run on the 5' RACE reads, TCRdb lists one record per CDR3 protein. The data show 1,800,000 or so distinct CDR3 sequences, 30% to 40% seen once. The material sequenced was blood. The source of these receptors is a human donor in good health. CDR3s include the opening cysteine and the closing phenylalanine or tryptophan. The D gene is left open where the match is weak. Expanded clones are given a class, and other clones once, few, many or no size at all.

-	TRBJ1-2	-	TRBV6-5	TGTGCCAGCACCGGGGGTCAGGGTGGTGGCTACACCTTC	CASTGGQGGGYTF
-	TRBJ1-2	-	TRBV6-1	TGTGCCAGCAGTGATCCAGTCGGGTCTGGCTACACCTTC	CASSDPVGSGYTF
-	TRBJ2-7	-	TRBV6-2/TRBV6-3	TGTGCCAACAGTTATGGGGACGAGCAGTACTTC	CANSYGDEQYF
few	TRBJ2-7	TRBD1	TRBV10-3	TGTGCCATCAGTGGCCTCGACAGGGGGGGAGACGAGCAGTACTTC	CAISGLDRGGDEQYF
-	TRBJ2-7	-	TRBV27	TGTGCCAGCAGTTTAATGTCAGGGGCCGGCGAGCAGTACTTC	CASSLMSGAGEQYF
many	TRBJ2-5	TRBD2	TRBV3-1	TGCGCCAGCAGCCAGCGGGGCCAAGAGACCCAGTACTTC	CASSQRGQETQYF
-	TRBJ2-1	TRBD1	TRBV20-1	TGCAGTGCTGGTGGGGACAGGGGCCCGGGCAATGAGCAGTTCTTC	CSAGGDRGPGNEQFF
-	TRBJ2-6	-	TRBV9	TGTGCCAGCAGCGTAACGATCTCGGGGACCAACGTCCTGACTTTC	CASSVTISGTNVLTF
once	TRBJ1-6	-	TRBV4-2	TGTGCCAGCAGCCAACCCTCCCCCTCCAGGTATAATTCACCCCTCCACTTT	CASSQPSPSRYNSPLHF
-	TRBJ2-7	TRBD2	TRBV3-1	TGTGCCAGCAGCCATGCGGGGGAGTCCTACGAGCAGTACTTC	CASSHAGESYEQYF
few	TRBJ2-1	-	TRBV7-2	TGTGCCAGCCGGGGGCTGCGGGGCAGCTCCTACAATGAGCAGTTCTTC	CASRGLRGSSYNEQFF
-	TRBJ2-7	-	TRBV4-3	TGCGCCAGCAGCCAAGATTGTTCGACAGTTTCCTACGAGCAGTACTTC	CASSQDCSTVSYEQYF
few	TRBJ2-7	-	TRBV2	TGTGCCAGCAAGGGCAGTGGCTACGAGCAGTACTTC	CASKGSGYEQYF
-	TRBJ2-3	-	TRBV6-2/TRBV6-3	TGTGCCAGCAGTTCCCGGGAGCGCGAAGATACGCAGTATTTT	CASSSREREDTQYF
many	TRBJ2-5	-	TRBV11-1	TGTGCCAGCAGCTTACCCACCCAAGAGACCCAGTACTTC	CASSLPTQETQYF
-	TRBJ1-4	-	TRBV7-9	TGTGCCAGCAGCTTAGGCCCGGGTGAGCAAAAACTGTTTTTT	CASSLGPGEQKLFF
-	TRBJ2-3	-	TRBV7-9	TGTGCCAGCAGCCGCGACAGAAGAGTCGGGACAGATACGCAGTATTTT	CASSRDRRVGTDTQYF
-	TRBJ1-2	-	TRBV9	TGTGCCAGCAGCGTAGAGGGCAACCACTATGGCTACACCTTC	CASSVEGNHYGYTF
-	TRBJ2-3	-	TRBV4-3	TGCGCCAGCAGCCCCCAAGAGGCAGATACGCAGTATTTT	CASSPQEADTQYF
few	TRBJ1-2	-	TRBV5-1	TGCGCCAGCAGCTTGGACTGGGGTGCGGACTATGGCTACACCTTC	CASSLDWGADYGYTF
-	TRBJ2-7	TRBD2	TRBV2	TGTGCCAGCACCCGGGGGAGGGGAGGCGAGCAGTACTTC	CASTRGRGGEQYF
-	TRBJ2-5	TRBD1	TRBV7-9	TGTGCCAGCAGCTCAGACAGGGTTTGGCGCCGAGAGACCCAGTACTTC	CASSSDRVWRRETQYF
-	TRBJ2-7	TRBD1	TRBV5-5	TGTGCCAGCAGCTTGATGACAGGGTACTACGAGCAGTACTTC	CASSLMTGYYEQYF
-	TRBJ1-3	-	TRBV10-3	TGTGCCATCAGGGTAGGCTCTGGAAACACCATATATTTT	CAIRVGSGNTIYF
-	TRBJ1-2	-	TRBV12-3/TRBV12-4	TGTGCCAGCAGCCATGGCAGGGGAGACTATGGCTACACCTTC	CASSHGRGDYGYTF
few	TRBJ2-7	-	TRBV6-5	TGTGCCAGCTGGAACCGAGCGGCTACGGGCGAGCAGTACTTC	CASWNRAATGEQYF
-	TRBJ2-5	TRBD2	TRBV15	TGTGCCACCAGCAGAAATCCCAGCGGGGCACAAGAGACCCAGTACTTC	CATSRNPSGAQETQYF
-	TRBJ1-1	-	TRBV4-2	TGTGCCAGCAGCCAAGATGTTGTTGGGTACACTGAAGCTTTCTTT	CASSQDVVGYTEAFF
few	TRBJ1-1	TRBD1	TRBV12-3/TRBV12-4	TGTGCCAGCAACAGACAGGGGAACACTGAAGCTTTCTTT	CASNRQGNTEAFF
-	TRBJ1-2	TRBD1	TRBV6-6	TGTGCCAGCAGTAACCGACAGGGGCCCTCTGGCTACACCTTC	CASSNRQGPSGYTF
-	TRBJ2-6	-	TRBV6-2/TRBV6-3	TGTGCCAGCACAGAACAGGGAAGATCTGGGGCCAACGTCCTGACTTTC	CASTEQGRSGANVLTF
few	TRBJ2-6	-	TRBV28	TGTGCCAACAGTACAGGAGCTACCTCTGGGGCCAACGTCCTGACTTTC	CANSTGATSGANVLTF
-	TRBJ2-7	TRBD1	TRBV28	TGTGCCAGCAGTTTTGGGACAGCCAACTACGAGCAGTACTTC	CASSFGTANYEQYF
few	TRBJ1-2	-	TRBV14	TGTGCCAGCAGCCAAGGAGGGTTCTTGGTATCGGCTGGCTACACCTTC	CASSQGGFLVSAGYTF
-	TRBJ2-1	TRBD2	TRBV7-2	TGTGCCAGCAGCGTCCCGGGGGGGGGTTCCTACAATGAGCAGTTCTTC	CASSVPGGGSYNEQFF
few	TRBJ1-3	-	TRBV12-3/TRBV12-4	TGTGCCAGCAGATATGAGGGAAACACCATATATTTT	CASRYEGNTIYF
few	TRBJ2-5	-	TRBV27	TGTGCCAGCAGTCCCGGGGGGCCGGGGCGGTTTTTGCCCCAGTACTTC	CASSPGGPGRFLPQYF
-	TRBJ1-2	TRBD1	TRBV4-1	TGCGCCAGCAGCTACAGCCGGACAGGCCTCTATGGCTACACCTTC	CASSYSRTGLYGYTF
few	TRBJ2-1	TRBD1	TRBV27	TGTGCCAGCAGTGGCCGGGACAGGGTCCTCAATGAGCAGTTCTTC	CASSGRDRVLNEQFF
once	TRBJ2-1	TRBD2	TRBV18	TGTGCCAGCTCACAACGGGGGGGCCATGGGGATGAGCAGTTCTTC	CASSQRGGHGDEQFF
-	TRBJ2-1	TRBD2	TRBV11-1	TGTGCCAGCAGCCTACAGCGGGAGGGGGCAAAGTACAATGAGCAGTTCTTC	CASSLQREGAKYNEQFF
-	TRBJ1-6	TRBD1	TRBV7-2	TGTGCCAGCAGCTTATTCGGGACAGGGGGCTATAATTCACCCCTCCACTTT	CASSLFGTGGYNSPLHF
-	TRBJ2-3	-	TRBV6-5	TGTGCCAGCAGTTACTCGGGGGCGGAGGACACAGATACGCAGTATTTT	CASSYSGAEDTDTQYF
-	TRBJ1-5	TRBD1	TRBV15	TGTGCCACCAGACAGGACAGGGGCTTTCAGCCCCAGCATTTT	CATRQDRGFQPQHF
-	TRBJ2-3	-	TRBV3-1	TGTGCCAGCAGCCATCCCGATAGCACAGATACGCAGTATTTT	CASSHPDSTDTQYF
-	TRBJ1-5	-	TRBV2	TGTGCCAGCAGTAAACAGGGAAATCGGCAGCCCCAGCATTTT	CASSKQGNRQPQHF
-	TRBJ2-7	-	TRBV5-1	TGCGCCAGCAGCTTATCCATCGGGAACGAGCAGTACTTC	CASSLSIGNEQYF
few	TRBJ1-2	-	TRBV6-5	TGTGCCAGCAGTAACCAGGGATTCCTTAACTATGGCTACACCTTC	CASSNQGFLNYGYTF
-	TRBJ2-1	TRBD2	TRBV20-1	TGCAGTGCTCCACCGGGGGGCTCCTACAATGAGCAGTTCTTC	CSAPPGGSYNEQFF
once	TRBJ1-6	-	TRBV28	TGTGCCAGCAGCCCGCCCACCAGAAGGTCACCCCTCCACTTT	CASSPPTRRSPLHF
-	TRBJ1-1	-	TRBV3-1	TGTGCCAGCAGCCAAGTTCCGAGAGCGGACACTGCTTTCTTT	CASSQVPRADTAFF
many	TRBJ2-4	-	TRBV20-1	TGCAGTGCCCCCGAGGTGATAGCCAAAAACATTCAGTACTTC	CSAPEVIAKNIQYF
few	TRBJ2-7	TRBD2	TRBV28	TGTGCCAGCAGTTTATGGAAGACTAGCGGGGCGGGCGAGCAGTACTTC	CASSLWKTSGAGEQYF
-	TRBJ2-7	TRBD1	TRBV28	TGTGCCAGCGCGGAAAACAGGGGGGCCTACGAGCAGTACTTC	CASAENRGAYEQYF